The present entry profiles one T cell receptor beta chain with its context. This record belongs to a study of response to subunit inactivated influenza vaccine. V was pared by 1 base and J by 0 bases, with 9 bases between. The V gene's germline CDR1 is MGHDK and CDR2 SYGVNS. The CDR3 runs to 15 residues. TCRdb used MiXCR to reprocess the RT-PCR reads, holding one entry per CDR3 protein. The table shows about 540,000 distinct CDR3 sequences, with roughly 25% occurring only once. The data also belong to a second study, concerning T cells expressing NK-cell markers. That work states: For TCR beta, cDNA was produced by 5'RACE template switching with UMIs.

The source of this sequence is a man aged 50 to 59 who received an inactivated influenza vaccine. The chain has TRBV25-1 and TRBJ2-5; no reliable D call. This specimen consisted of CD4+ T cells sorted from PBMCs, obtained about 13 days after vaccination. For the CDR3, the DNA is TGTGCCAGCAGTGAATTACAGCAGTACCAAGAGACCCAGTACTTC. It specifies CASSELQQYQETQYF.